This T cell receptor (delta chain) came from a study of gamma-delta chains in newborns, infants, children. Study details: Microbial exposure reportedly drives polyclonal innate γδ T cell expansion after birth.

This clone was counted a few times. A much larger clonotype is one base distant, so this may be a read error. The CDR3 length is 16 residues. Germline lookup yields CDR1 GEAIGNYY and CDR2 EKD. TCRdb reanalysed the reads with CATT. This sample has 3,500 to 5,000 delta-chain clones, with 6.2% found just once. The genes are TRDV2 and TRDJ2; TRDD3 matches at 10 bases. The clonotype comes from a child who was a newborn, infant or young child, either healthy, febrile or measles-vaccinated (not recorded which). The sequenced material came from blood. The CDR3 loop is CACDTVGDTLTARLFF. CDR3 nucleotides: TGTGCCTGTGACACCGTGGGGGATACTTTGACAGCACGACTCTTCTTT.